Listed here are 21 T cell receptor beta chains from one sample, sequenced in a study of CD8 T cells in ankylosing spondylitis. Notes on the study in general: Characteristic of ankylosing spondylitis blood, it appeared, was a TCR beta motif comprising roughly eight highly homologous variants.

TCRdb reprocessed the 5' RACE reads with MiXCR, giving one entry per CDR3 protein. Among roughly 440,000 distinct CDR3 sequences, roughly 15% were seen once, and the ten largest hold under 1.2%. Their antigens are not known. The sample consisted of blood, either unsorted or a sorted T cell fraction (not recorded which). The receptors come from a male donor with ankylosing spondylitis.

This clonotype was counted a few times. The V call is TRBV20-1, the J call TRBJ1-2; TRBD1 matches 7 bases. V lost 4 bases to trimming and J lost 7 bases; unmatched junction nucleotides: 9. The CDR3 is 13 amino acids. Germline CDR1 and CDR2: DFQATT and SNEGSKA (reference sequence). As DNA, the CDR3 is TGCAGTGCTACCAGACAGGGCGGGTCTGGCTACACCTTC. This encodes CSATRQGGSGYTF.

This clonotype was found a few times. The chain employs TRBV21-1 and TRBJ2-7; the table's D gene call, TRBD2, was not cross checked with the DNA. TRBV21-1 constitutes a pseudogene. The CDR3 covers 21 residues. CDR3 sequence (DNA): TGTGCCAGCAGCACCCGTCCCTACATGACTAGCGGGAGGCTCCAATCCTACGAGCAGTACTTC. Translation gives CASSTRPYMTSGRLQSYEQYF.

This chain joins TRBV6-1 and TRBJ1-6, with 10 bases fitting TRBD1. The germline gives CDR1 MNHNS, CDR2 SASEGT. The CDR3 totals 16 residues. V shed 11 bases, J shed 11 bases, and the junction held 18 bases outside the gene matches. The CDR3 region has the DNA TGTGCCTCCGGGACAGGGGTCTCGAAGACCAAAACACCCCTCCACTTT. This encodes CASGTGVSKTKTPLHF.

There are a few counts of this clonotype. The chain uses TRBV5-1 and TRBJ2-3, with D perhaps being TRBD1 or TRBD2 (5 bases each). The CDR3 consists of 17 residues. V lost 4 bases, J lost 0 bases, and 18 bases lay in between. CDR1 SGHRS and CDR2 YFSETQ come from the germline V gene. CDR3 sequence (DNA): TGCGCCAGCAGCCGCCTTCCGACCGGGGCCAGCACAGATACGCAGTATTTT. It specifies CASSRLPTGASTDTQYF.

The gene calls are TRBV3-1 and TRBJ1-2; D is undetermined. The CDR3 sequence is 15 residues long. Germline V CDR1 and CDR2: LGHDT, YNNKEL (reference sequence). Trimming took 0 bases from V and 0 from J, leaving 8 bases between them. CDR3 protein: CASSQERGTNYGYTF. DNA of the CDR3: TGTGCCAGCAGCCAAGAGAGAGGGACTAACTATGGCTACACCTTC.

The V gene is TRBV5-1, the J gene TRBJ2-7; TRBD1 matches 11 bases. The ends lost 3 bases at V and 3 bases at J; junction bases unmatched: 5. Germline CDR1 SGHRS, CDR2 YFSETQ. CDR3 length equals 15 residues. The CDR3 region is CASSSRDRGNYEQYF. CDR3 coding DNA: TGCGCCAGCAGCTCCCGGGACAGGGGGAACTACGAGCAGTACTTC.

This clonotype has just a few counts. The chain employs TRBV9 and TRBJ2-1, with D hard to call. The CDR3 contains 12 residues. Per the germline V gene, CDR1 is SGDLS and CDR2 is YYNGEE. V lost 0 bases to trimming and J lost 8 bases, with 6 bases between them. CDR3 region: CASSVEGYEQFF. In DNA form, the CDR3 reads TGTGCCAGCAGCGTAGAAGGATATGAGCAGTTCTTC.

In this sample, this clonotype turned up a few times. This chain uses TRBV24-1 with TRBJ2-3; 7 bases map to TRBD2. Germline V gives CDR1 KGHDR, CDR2 SFDVKD. J was trimmed by 7 bases and V by 3 bases; bases with no gene match: 9. CDR3 length: 15 amino acids. This chain's CDR3 is CATSDPGGGTHTQYF. The CDR3 bases are TGTGCCACCAGTGATCCCGGGGGAGGGACTCATACGCAGTATTTT.

This clonotype came up a few times. The V call is TRBV12-3 or TRBV12-4, the J call TRBJ1-2; 12 bases agree with TRBD1. This CDR3 is built from 16 residues. V lost 5 bases, J lost 4 bases, and 8 bases stayed unmatched. This CDR3 reads CASSTGTGGLVYGYTF. In DNA, the CDR3 is TGTGCCAGCAGTACCGGGACAGGGGGCCTGGTCTATGGCTACACCTTC.

The V call is TRBV7-8, the J call TRBJ1-4; no clear D gene. CDR1 and CDR2 from the germline V gene are SGHVS and FQNEAQ. There are 12 residues in the CDR3. Trimming cost V 5 bases and J 7 bases, with 8 bases left between them. The CDR3 reads CASSPEGEKLFF. CDR3 DNA sequence: TGTGCCAGCAGCCCGGAAGGTGAAAAACTGTTTTTT.

This chain links TRBV10-3 with TRBJ1-5; weak D call: TRBD1 (5 bases). This CDR3 is built from 15 residues. Deletions cut 6 bases from V and 1 base from J, with 13 bases between. Germline values: CDR1 ENHRY, CDR2 SYGVKD. The CDR3 region has the DNA TGTGCCATCAGGGGAGAAGGGGCCAGCAATCAGCCCCAGCATTTT. As protein: CAIRGEGASNQPQHF.

V usage is TRBV20-1 and J usage is TRBJ1-5; unclear D gene. The CDR3 totals 16 residues. Per germline, CDR1 DFQATT and CDR2 SNEGSKA (reference sequence). V shed 0 bases and J shed 6 bases, with 18 bases lying between them. This CDR3 is CSARDNRQAPRQPQHF. The CDR3 nucleotides read TGCAGTGCTAGAGATAATCGGCAGGCACCTCGTCAGCCCCAGCATTTT.

This clonotype has at least ten counts. The rearrangement joins TRBV27 to TRBJ2-1, with TRBD2 matching over 7 bases. This CDR3 spans 15 amino acids. Trimming at V came to 6 bases and at J to 3 bases, leaving 8 bases not matched to a gene. The V gene's germline CDR1 is MNHEY and CDR2 SMNVEV (reference sequence). For the CDR3, the DNA is TGTGCCAGCAGCCCCCTGGGCGGGAGCTACAATGAGCAGTTCTTC. This encodes CASSPLGGSYNEQFF.

In its sample, this clonotype was seen many times. The chain links TRBV4-1 to TRBJ2-1, with a weak D call TRBD1 (5 bases). CDR1 is MGHRA and CDR2 is YSYEKL in the germline V gene. This CDR3 contains 17 residues. The germline V and J ends were trimmed by 0 bases and 0 bases, with 12 bases remaining between them. The CDR3 DNA reads as TGCGCCAGCAGCCAAGATCCAGGGCGAAGCTCCTACAATGAGCAGTTCTTC. Its translation is CASSQDPGRSSYNEQFF.

The gene calls are TRBV20-1 and TRBJ2-7; D is perhaps TRBD2 (6 bases). Trimming removed 3 bases from V and 6 bases from J, with 6 bases in between. This CDR3 contains 10 residues. Germline lookup yields CDR1 DFQATT and CDR2 SNEGSKA (reference sequence). As DNA, the CDR3 is TGCAGTGCTAGTAGCGGCGAGCAGTACTTC. Translation: CSASSGEQYF.

In its sample, this clonotype was seen a few times. The chain recombines TRBV20-1 with TRBJ2-5; 7 bases are shared with TRBD1. J was trimmed by 1 base and V by 4 bases; bases with no gene match: 9. The CDR3 extends over 15 amino acids. The germline V gene has CDR1 DFQATT and CDR2 SNEGSKA (reference sequence). This CDR3 is CSATTGNDLQETQYF. The CDR3 nucleotides are TGCAGTGCTACGACAGGGAATGATCTCCAAGAGACCCAGTACTTC.

This clonotype was detected ten times or more. This rearrangement joins TRBV12-3 or TRBV12-4 to TRBJ2-3, with 8 positions matching TRBD1. V lost 10 bases and J lost 4; bases outside the gene matches: 7. CDR3 size: 13 residues. CDR3 nucleotides: TGTGCCACGCAGGGGGCGTGGGCAGATACGCAGTATTTT. It is translated as CATQGAWADTQYF.

The rearrangement links TRBV7-3 to TRBJ2-3, with a weak D call TRBD2 (6 bases). Germline CDR1 is SGHTA and CDR2 is FQGTGA. Deletions cut 5 bases from V and 4 bases from J, with 19 bases between. The CDR3 is 16 residues long. The CDR3, as DNA: TGTGCCAGCAGCGAGGGACTGCCAAGCTATTCAGATACGCAGTATTTT. This encodes CASSEGLPSYSDTQYF.

This clonotype was detected once. The chain has TRBV7-2 and TRBJ2-2; D perhaps matches TRBD2 (7 bases). The CDR3 sequence is 16 residues long. From germline, CDR1 is SGHTA and CDR2 FQGNSA. V was cut by 3 bases and J by 4 bases, with 15 bases left in between. As DNA, the CDR3 is TGTGCCAGCAGCTTTCGCGCGGGGGCTCTCACCGGGGAGCTGTTTTTT. Its protein is CASSFRAGALTGELFF.

The sample holds a few counts of this clonotype. V usage is TRBV11-2 and J usage is TRBJ2-3, with D tentatively TRBD1 or TRBD2 (6 bases each). Germline CDR1 reads SGHAT; CDR2 reads FQNNGV. The V end was cut by 5 bases, the J end by 2 bases, with 14 bases between. This CDR3 contains 15 residues. CDR3 bases: TGTGCCAGCAGCCCGGGGGCGCGGGCCACAGATACGCAGTATTTT. Amino acid sequence: CASSPGARATDTQYF.

A note on this clonotype: One junction end disagrees with the germline gene, perhaps due to a read error. The rearrangement links TRBV7-7 to TRBJ2-5; maybe TRBD2 (6 bases). This CDR3 has 15 amino acids. Germline CDR1 SSHAT, CDR2 FNYEAQ (reference sequence). The DNA for the CDR3 is TGTGCTAGCAGCTTAGGCGGGACGCAGCGGGAGACCCAGTACTTC. Encoded protein: CASSLGGTQRETQYF.